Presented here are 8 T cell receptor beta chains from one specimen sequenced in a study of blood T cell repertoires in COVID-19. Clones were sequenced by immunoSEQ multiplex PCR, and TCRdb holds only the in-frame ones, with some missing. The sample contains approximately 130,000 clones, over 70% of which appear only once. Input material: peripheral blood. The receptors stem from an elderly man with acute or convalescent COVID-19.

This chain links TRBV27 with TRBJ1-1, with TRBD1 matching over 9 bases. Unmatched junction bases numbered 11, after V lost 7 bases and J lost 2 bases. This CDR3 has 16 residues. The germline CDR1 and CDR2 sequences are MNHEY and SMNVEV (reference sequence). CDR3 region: CASISGTGRQNTEAFF. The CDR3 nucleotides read TGTGCCAGCATTTCCGGGACAGGGCGACAAAACACTGAAGCTTTCTTT.

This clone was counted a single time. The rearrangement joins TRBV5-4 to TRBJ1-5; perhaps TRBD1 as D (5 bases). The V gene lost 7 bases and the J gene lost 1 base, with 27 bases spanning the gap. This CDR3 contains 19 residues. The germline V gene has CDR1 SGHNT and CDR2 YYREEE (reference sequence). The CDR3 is CASSLWRRGLEGSNQPQHF. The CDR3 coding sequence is TGTGCCAGCTCTCTCTGGAGGAGGGGACTCGAGGGGAGCAATCAGCCCCAGCATTTT.

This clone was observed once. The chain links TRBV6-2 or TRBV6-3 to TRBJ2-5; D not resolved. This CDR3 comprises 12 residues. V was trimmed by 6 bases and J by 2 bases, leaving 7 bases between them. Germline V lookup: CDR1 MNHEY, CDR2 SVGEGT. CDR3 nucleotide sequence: TGTGCCAGCAGCCGAGGTCAAGAGACCCAGTACTTC. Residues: CASSRGQETQYF.

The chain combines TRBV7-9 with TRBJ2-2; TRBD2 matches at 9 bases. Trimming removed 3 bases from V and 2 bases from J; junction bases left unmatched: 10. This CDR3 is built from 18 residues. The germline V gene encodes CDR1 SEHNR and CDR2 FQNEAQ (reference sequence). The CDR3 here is CASSFSALTSGNTGELFF. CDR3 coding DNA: TGTGCCAGCAGCTTTTCGGCCCTGACTAGCGGAAACACCGGGGAGCTGTTTTTT.

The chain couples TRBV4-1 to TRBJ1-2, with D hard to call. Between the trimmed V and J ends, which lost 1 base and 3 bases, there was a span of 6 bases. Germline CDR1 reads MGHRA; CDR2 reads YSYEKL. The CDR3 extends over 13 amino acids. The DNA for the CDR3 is TGCGCCAGCAGCCAAGGGCAGGACTATGGCTACACCTTC. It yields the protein CASSQGQDYGYTF.

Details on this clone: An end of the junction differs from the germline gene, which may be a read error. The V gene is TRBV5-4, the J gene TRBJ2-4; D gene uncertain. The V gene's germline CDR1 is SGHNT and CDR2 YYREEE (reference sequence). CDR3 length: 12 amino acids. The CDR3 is CASSLVDGPRIF. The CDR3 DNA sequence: TGTGCCAGCAGCTTGGTCGACGGCCCTAGGATCTTC.

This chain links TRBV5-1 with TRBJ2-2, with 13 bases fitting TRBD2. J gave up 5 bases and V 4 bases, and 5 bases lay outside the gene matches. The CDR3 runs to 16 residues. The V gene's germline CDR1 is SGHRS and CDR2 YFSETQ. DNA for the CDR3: TGCGCCAGCAGCACAGGGACTAGCGGGGTAACCGGGGAGCTGTTTTTT. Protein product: CASSTGTSGVTGELFF.

The CDR3 spells CASSLAVWQGNEQYF. The DNA of the CDR3 is TGCGCCAGCAGCTTGGCCGTCTGGCAGGGGAACGAGCAGTACTTC. The chain has TRBV5-1 and TRBJ2-7; a weak D match, TRBD1 (6 bases). Germline V CDR1 and CDR2: SGHRS, YFSETQ. The CDR3 loop spans 15 amino acids. Trimming took off 0 bases at V and 5 bases at J, with 15 bases between the two ends. The full variable domain, with the rest looked up from reference TRBV5-1 and TRBJ2-7, is KAGVTQTPRYLIKTRGQQVTLSCSPISGHRSVSWYQQTPGQGLQFLFEYFSETQRNKGNFPGRFSGRQFSNSRSEMNVSTLELGDSALYLCASSLAVWQGNEQYFGPGTRLTVT.